This T cell receptor beta chain is from a study of T cells after yellow fever vaccination. About the study: It was SMART-Seq v4 Ultra Low Input that prepared the fractions with low cell numbers.

The TCR cDNA carried a universal primer site and UMIs from 5'RACE template switching. TCRdb called the 5' RACE reads again in MiXCR, with one record for every CDR3 protein. The sample consists of some 320,000 distinct CDR3 sequences, 3.5% to 5% of them appearing once. The CDR3 sequence is 14 residues long. CDR1 is MNHEY and CDR2 is SMNVEV in the germline V gene (reference sequence). V shed 6 bases and J shed 4 bases, with 13 bases lying between them. Concerning this clonotype itself: What it binds is unknown.

Study-wide points: The secondary response showed a weaker magnitude and a faster peak, day 5 versus 15. Booster samples showed a return of most primary-vaccination clones (under 97% CD4, 80% to 90% CD8).

The clonotype comes from a man between 18 and 29 years old who received the YFV17D yellow fever vaccine. The chain uses TRBV27 and TRBJ1-5, with D maybe TRBD1 (5 bases). Sample: PBMCs, taken 15 days after the yellow fever booster vaccination. For the CDR3, the DNA is TGTGCCAGCAGAGGGCAGGGCAGGAATCAGCCCCAGCATTTT. Encoded protein: CASRGQGRNQPQHF.